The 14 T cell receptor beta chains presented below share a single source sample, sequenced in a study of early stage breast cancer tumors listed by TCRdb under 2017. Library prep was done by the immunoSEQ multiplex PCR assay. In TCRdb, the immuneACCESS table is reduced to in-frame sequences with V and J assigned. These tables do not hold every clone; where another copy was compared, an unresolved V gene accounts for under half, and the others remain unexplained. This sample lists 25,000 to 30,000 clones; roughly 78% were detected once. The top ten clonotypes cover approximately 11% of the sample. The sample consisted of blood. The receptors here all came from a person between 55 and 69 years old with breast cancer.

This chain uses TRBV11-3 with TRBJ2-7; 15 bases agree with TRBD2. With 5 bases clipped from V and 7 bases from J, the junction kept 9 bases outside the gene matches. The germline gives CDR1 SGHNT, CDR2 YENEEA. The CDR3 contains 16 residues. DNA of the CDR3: TGTGCCAGCAGCGAGGGACTAGCGGGGGGAAGAGGGGAGCAGTACTTC. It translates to CASSEGLAGGRGEQYF.

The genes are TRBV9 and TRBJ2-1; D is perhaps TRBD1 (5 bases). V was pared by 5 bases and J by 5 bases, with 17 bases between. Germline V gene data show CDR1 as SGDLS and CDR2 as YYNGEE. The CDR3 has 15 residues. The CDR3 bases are TGTGCCAGCAGGGAAGCAGGGCTCGGCGACAATGAGCAGTTCTTC. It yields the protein CASREAGLGDNEQFF.

Here the CDR3 reads CASSVVPGANYGYTF. The CDR3 DNA reads as TGTGCCAGCAGCGTAGTCCCGGGGGCTAACTATGGCTACACCTTC. The gene calls are TRBV9 and TRBJ1-2; tentatively, D is TRBD1 (5 bases). This CDR3 has 15 amino acids. V was clipped by 0 bases and J by 0 bases, with 9 bases between them. The germline V gene has CDR1 SGDLS and CDR2 YYNGEE.

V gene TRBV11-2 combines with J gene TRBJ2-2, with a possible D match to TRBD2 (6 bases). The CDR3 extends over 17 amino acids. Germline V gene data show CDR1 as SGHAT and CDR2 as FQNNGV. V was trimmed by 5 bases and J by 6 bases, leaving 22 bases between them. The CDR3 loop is CASSNRDSVVAPGELFF. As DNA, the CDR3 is TGTGCCAGCAGCAACCGGGACTCTGTTGTGGCCCCCGGGGAGCTGTTTTTT.

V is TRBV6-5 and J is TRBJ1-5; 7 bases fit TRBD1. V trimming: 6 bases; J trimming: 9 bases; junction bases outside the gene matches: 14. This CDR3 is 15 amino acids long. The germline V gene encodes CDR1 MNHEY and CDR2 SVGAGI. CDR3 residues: CASRPDRAPFRPQHF. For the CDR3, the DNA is TGTGCCAGCAGGCCCGACAGGGCACCTTTCCGGCCCCAGCATTTT.

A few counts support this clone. The CDR3 loop is CASSLELSNEQFF. As DNA, the CDR3 is TGTGCCAGCAGCTTAGAACTGTCCAATGAGCAGTTCTTC. The chain is built from TRBV11-2 and TRBJ2-1; D is uncertain. Germline V CDR1 and CDR2: SGHAT, FQNNGV. The length of the CDR3 is 13 residues. Trimming took 0 bases from V and 6 from J, leaving 6 bases between them.

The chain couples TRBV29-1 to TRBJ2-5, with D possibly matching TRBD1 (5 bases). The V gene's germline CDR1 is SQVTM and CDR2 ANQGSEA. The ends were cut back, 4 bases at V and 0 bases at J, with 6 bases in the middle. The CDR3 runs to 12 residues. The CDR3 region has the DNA TGCAGCGTTGGACAGAACCAAGAGACCCAGTACTTC. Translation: CSVGQNQETQYF.

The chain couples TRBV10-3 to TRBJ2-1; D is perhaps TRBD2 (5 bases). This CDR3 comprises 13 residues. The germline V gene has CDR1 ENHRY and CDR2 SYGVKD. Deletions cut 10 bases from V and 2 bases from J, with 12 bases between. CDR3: CATLSGAYNEQFF. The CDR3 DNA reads TGTGCCACCCTGAGCGGAGCCTACAATGAGCAGTTCTTC.

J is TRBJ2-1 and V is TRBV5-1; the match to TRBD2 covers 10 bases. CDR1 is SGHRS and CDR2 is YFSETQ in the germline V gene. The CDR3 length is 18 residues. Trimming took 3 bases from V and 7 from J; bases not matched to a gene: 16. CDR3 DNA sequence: TGCGCCAGCAGCTACGCGGCTAGCGGGAGAGAGGTGTATAATGAGCAGTTCTTC. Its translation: CASSYAASGREVYNEQFF.

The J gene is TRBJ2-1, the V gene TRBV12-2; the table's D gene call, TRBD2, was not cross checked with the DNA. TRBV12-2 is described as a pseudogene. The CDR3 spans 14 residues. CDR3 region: CASRFLGGNNEQFF. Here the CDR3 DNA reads TGTGCAAGTCGCTTCTTGGGAGGGAACAATGAGCAGTTCTTC.

CDR3 sequence (DNA): TGCAGCGTTGATCAGGGGGCCCCTTCGGGCTACACCTTC. It is translated as CSVDQGAPSGYTF. The chain uses TRBV29-1 and TRBJ1-2; 8 nucleotides line up with TRBD1. Germline V gene lookup returns CDR1 SQVTM and CDR2 ANQGSEA. V was clipped by 3 bases and J by 8 bases; unmatched bases: 8. There are 13 residues in the CDR3.

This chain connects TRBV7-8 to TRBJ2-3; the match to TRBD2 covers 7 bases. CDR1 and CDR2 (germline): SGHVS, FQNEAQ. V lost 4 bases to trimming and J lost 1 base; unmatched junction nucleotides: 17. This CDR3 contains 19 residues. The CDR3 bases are TGTGCCAGCAGCTCAATCCTGCCGACTAGCTGGGGTGGCACAGATACGCAGTATTTT. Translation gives CASSSILPTSWGGTDTQYF.

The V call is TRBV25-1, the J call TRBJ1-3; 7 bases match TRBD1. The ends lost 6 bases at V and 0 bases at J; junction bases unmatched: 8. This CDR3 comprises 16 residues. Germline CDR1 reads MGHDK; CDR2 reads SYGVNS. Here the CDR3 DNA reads TGTGCCAGCAGCTTGCCGGGACAGCACTCTGGAAACACCATATATTTT. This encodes CASSLPGQHSGNTIYF.

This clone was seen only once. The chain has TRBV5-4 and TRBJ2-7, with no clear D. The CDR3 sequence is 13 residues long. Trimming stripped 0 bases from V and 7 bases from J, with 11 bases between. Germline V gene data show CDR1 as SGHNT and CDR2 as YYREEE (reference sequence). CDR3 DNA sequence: TGTGCCAGCAGCTTGGTGGGCTCAGAGGAGCAGTACTTC. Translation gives CASSLVGSEEQYF.